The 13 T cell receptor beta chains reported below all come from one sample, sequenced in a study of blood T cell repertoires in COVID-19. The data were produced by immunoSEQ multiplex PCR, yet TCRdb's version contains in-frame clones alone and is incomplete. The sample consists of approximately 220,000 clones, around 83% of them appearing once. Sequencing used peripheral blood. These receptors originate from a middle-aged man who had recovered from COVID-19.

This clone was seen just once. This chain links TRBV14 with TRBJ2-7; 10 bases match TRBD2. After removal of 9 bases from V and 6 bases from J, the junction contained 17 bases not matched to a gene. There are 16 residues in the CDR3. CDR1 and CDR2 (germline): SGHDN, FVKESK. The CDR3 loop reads CASPGCLAGDYGEQYF. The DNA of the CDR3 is TGTGCCAGTCCGGGGTGCCTAGCGGGAGATTACGGCGAGCAGTACTTC.

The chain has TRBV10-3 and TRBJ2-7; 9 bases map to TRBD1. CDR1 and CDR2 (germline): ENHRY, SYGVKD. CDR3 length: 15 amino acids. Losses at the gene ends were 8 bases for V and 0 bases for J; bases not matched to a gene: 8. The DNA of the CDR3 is TGTGCCATCCGAAATGGGACAGGGAGCTCCTACGAGCAGTACTTC. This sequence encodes CAIRNGTGSSYEQYF.

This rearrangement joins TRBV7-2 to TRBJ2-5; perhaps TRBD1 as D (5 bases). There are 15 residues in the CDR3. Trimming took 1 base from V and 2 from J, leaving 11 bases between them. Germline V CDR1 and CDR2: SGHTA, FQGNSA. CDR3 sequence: CASSLDQGLQETQYF. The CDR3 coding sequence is TGTGCCAGCAGCTTAGACCAGGGTTTACAAGAGACCCAGTACTTC. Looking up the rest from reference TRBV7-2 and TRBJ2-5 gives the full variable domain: GAGVSQSPSNKVTEKGKDVELRCDPISGHTALYWYRQSLGQGLEFLIYFQGNSAPDKSGLPSDRFSAERTGGSVSTLTIQRTQQEDSAVYLCASSLDQGLQETQYFGPGTRLLVL.

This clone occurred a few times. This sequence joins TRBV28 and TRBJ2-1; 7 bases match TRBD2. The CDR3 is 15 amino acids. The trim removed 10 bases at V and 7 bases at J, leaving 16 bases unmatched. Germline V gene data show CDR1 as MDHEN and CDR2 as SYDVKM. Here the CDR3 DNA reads TGTGCCACCGCCCATGGGGGGAGGGCCCGGAATGAGCAGTTCTTC. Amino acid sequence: CATAHGGRARNEQFF.

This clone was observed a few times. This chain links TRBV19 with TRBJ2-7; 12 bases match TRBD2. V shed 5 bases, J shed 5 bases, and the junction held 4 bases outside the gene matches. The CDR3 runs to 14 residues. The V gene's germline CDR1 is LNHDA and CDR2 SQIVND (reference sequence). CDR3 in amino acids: CASSALAGGNEQYF. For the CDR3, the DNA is TGTGCCAGTAGTGCCCTAGCGGGAGGGAACGAGCAGTACTTC.

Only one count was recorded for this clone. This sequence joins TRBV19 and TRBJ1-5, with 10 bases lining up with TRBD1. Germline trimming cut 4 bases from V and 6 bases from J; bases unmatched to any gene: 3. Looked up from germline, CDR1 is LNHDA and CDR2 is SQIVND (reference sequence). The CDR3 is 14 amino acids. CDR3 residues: CASSKGQGPQPQHF. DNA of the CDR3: TGTGCCAGTAGTAAGGGACAGGGGCCTCAGCCCCAGCATTTT.

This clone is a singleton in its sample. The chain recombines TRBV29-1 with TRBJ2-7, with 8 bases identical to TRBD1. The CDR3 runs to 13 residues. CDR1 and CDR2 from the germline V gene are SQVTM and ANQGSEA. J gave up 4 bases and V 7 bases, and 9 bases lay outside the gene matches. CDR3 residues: CSESRDRLYEQYF. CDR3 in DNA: TGCAGCGAGAGCCGGGACAGGCTTTACGAGCAGTACTTC.

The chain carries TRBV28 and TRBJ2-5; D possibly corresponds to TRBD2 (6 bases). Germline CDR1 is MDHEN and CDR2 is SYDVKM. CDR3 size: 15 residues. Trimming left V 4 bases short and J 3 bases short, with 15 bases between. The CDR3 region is CASSSLLGGKETQYF. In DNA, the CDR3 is TGTGCCAGCAGTTCCCTCTTAGGCGGGAAAGAGACCCAGTACTTC.

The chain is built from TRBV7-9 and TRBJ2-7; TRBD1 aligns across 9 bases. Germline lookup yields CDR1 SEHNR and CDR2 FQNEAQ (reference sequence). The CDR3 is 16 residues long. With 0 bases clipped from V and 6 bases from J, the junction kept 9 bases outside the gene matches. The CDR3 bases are TGTGCCAGCAGCTTAGCGATCGACAGGGGGATCGCCGAGCAGTACTTC. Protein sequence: CASSLAIDRGIAEQYF.

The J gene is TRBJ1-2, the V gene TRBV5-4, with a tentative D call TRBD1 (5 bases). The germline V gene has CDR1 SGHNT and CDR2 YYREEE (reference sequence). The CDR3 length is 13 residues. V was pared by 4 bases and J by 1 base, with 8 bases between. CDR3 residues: CASSPGLNYGYTF. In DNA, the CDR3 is TGTGCCAGCAGCCCGGGACTTAACTATGGCTACACCTTC.

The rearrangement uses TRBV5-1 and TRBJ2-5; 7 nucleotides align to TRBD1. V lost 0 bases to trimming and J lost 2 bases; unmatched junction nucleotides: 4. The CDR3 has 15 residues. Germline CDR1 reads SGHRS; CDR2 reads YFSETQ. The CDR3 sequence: CASSLGLQGQETQYF. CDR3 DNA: TGCGCCAGCAGCTTGGGCTTACAGGGGCAAGAGACCCAGTACTTC.

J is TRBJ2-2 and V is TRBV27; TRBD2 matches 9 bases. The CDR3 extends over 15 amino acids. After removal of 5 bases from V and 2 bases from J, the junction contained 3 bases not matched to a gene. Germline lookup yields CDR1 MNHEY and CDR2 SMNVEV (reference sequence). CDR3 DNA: TGTGCCAGCAGTCTTAGCGGGAGAAACACCGGGGAGCTGTTTTTT. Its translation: CASSLSGRNTGELFF.

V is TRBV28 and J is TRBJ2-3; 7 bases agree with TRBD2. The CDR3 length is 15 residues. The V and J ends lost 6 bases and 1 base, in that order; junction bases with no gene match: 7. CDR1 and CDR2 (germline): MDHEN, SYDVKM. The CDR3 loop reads CASRGRALGTDTQYF. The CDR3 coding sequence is TGTGCCAGCAGGGGGAGGGCCTTAGGCACAGATACGCAGTATTTT.